One sample yielded the 29 T cell receptor beta chains listed below, sequenced in a study of T cell responses to AZD1222 COVID-19 vaccine. Profiled with immunoSEQ multiplex PCR; TCRdb holds only in-frame clones, not every one. The sample carries approximately 67,000 clones, 80% to 90% recorded once. Sequences were derived from peripheral blood, sampled on day 0 of AZD1222 vaccination. The receptors shown here come from an adult in good health.

The chain carries TRBV9 and TRBJ1-1; D is ambiguous. V gave up 0 bases and J gave up 4 bases, with 10 bases separating them. This CDR3 spans 14 amino acids. The germline gives CDR1 SGDLS, CDR2 YYNGEE. CDR3 in DNA: TGTGCCAGCAGCGTAGGTAGTGCTCGCACTGAAGCTTTCTTT. It yields the protein CASSVGSARTEAFF. Full variable domain (remainder filled in from reference TRBV9 and TRBJ1-1): DSGVTQTPKHLITATGQRVTLRCSPRSGDLSVYWYQQSLDQGLQFLIQYYNGEERAKGNILERFSAQQFPDLHSELNLSSLELGDSALYFCASSVGSARTEAFFGQGTRLTVV.

The chain is built from TRBV19 and TRBJ1-2; D ambiguous. Between the trimmed V and J ends, which lost 3 bases and 1 base, there was a span of 18 bases. The CDR3 loop spans 17 amino acids. From germline, CDR1 is LNHDA and CDR2 SQIVND (reference sequence). CDR3 sequence (DNA): TGTGCCAGTAGTATTAACCGCTACATAGGATTTAACTATGGCTACACCTTC. The encoded protein is CASSINRYIGFNYGYTF.

The chain joins TRBV6-6 to TRBJ1-5; D perhaps matches TRBD1 (6 bases). The CDR3 sequence is 15 residues long. CDR1 and CDR2 from the germline V gene are MNHNY and SVGAGI (reference sequence). V shed 10 bases and J shed 4 bases, with 20 bases lying between them. CDR3 sequence: CAMNRVGVGNQPQHF. CDR3 bases: TGTGCCATGAACAGGGTTGGGGTAGGGAATCAGCCCCAGCATTTT.

This rearrangement joins TRBV25-1 to TRBJ1-2; 8 bases fit TRBD1. J was trimmed by 4 bases and V by 3 bases; bases with no gene match: 10. Looked up from germline, CDR1 is MGHDK and CDR2 is SYGVNS. The CDR3 runs 16 residues. This chain's CDR3 is CASSDDRRGRGYGYTF. DNA for the CDR3: TGTGCCAGCAGTGACGACCGCAGGGGGCGCGGCTATGGCTACACCTTC.

This rearrangement joins TRBV4-2 to TRBJ1-5; 10 bases fit TRBD1. Germline loops: CDR1 LGHNA, CDR2 YNFKEQ. The CDR3 totals 15 residues. V trimming: 3 bases; J trimming: 5 bases; junction bases outside the gene matches: 4. The DNA of the CDR3 is TGTGCCAGCAGCCAGAGGACAGGGGGATATCAGCCCCAGCATTTT. It translates to CASSQRTGGYQPQHF.

The CDR3 DNA follows: TGTGCCAGCAGCTTAGCAGCTGGACCCTCGATCTCCTACAATGAGCAGTTCTTC. Protein: CASSLAAGPSISYNEQFF. The rearrangement joins TRBV7-8 to TRBJ2-1; D is unresolved. V was cut by 0 bases and J by 0 bases, with 15 bases left in between. The CDR3 length is 18 residues. Germline V gene data show CDR1 as SGHVS and CDR2 as FQNEAQ.

This clone was detected a few times. This rearrangement joins TRBV28 to TRBJ1-3, with a weak D call TRBD1 (6 bases). Germline loops: CDR1 MDHEN, CDR2 SYDVKM. V was clipped by 5 bases and J by 11 bases, with 16 bases between them. This CDR3 has 13 residues. This chain's CDR3 is CASSLDPKGAIYF. Written as DNA, the CDR3 is TGTGCCAGCAGTCTGGACCCGAAGGGGGCCATATATTTT.

The chain joins TRBV19 to TRBJ1-1; weak D call: TRBD1 (5 bases). The CDR3 spans 13 residues. Trimming took 7 bases from V and 1 from J, leaving 10 bases between them. The germline CDR1 and CDR2 sequences are LNHDA and SQIVND (reference sequence). For the CDR3, the DNA is TGTGCCAGTACGGACGGGACGAACACTGAAGCTTTCTTT. Encoded protein: CASTDGTNTEAFF.

The gene calls are TRBV11-1 and TRBJ1-6; D is perhaps TRBD1 (5 bases). This CDR3 is 16 amino acids long. The germline V and J ends were trimmed by 0 bases and 6 bases, with 12 bases remaining between them. From germline, CDR1 is SGHAT and CDR2 FQDESV (reference sequence). CDR3 region: CASSLAPGLSNSPLHF. In nucleotides, the CDR3 is TGTGCCAGCAGCTTAGCGCCGGGACTTAGTAATTCACCCCTCCACTTT.

In its sample, this clone was seen once. This rearrangement joins TRBV9 to TRBJ2-6, with TRBD1 identical over 7 bases. The CDR3 has 16 residues. V trimming: 3 bases; J trimming: 5 bases; junction bases outside the gene matches: 8. Germline assignment: CDR1 SGDLS and CDR2 YYNGEE. CDR3 nucleotide sequence: TGTGCCAGCAGCGAAGGGACAGACTGGAGGGCCAACGTCCTGACTTTC. This gives the protein CASSEGTDWRANVLTF.

V and J are TRBV5-1 and TRBJ2-5; 10 bases agree with TRBD2. CDR3 size: 16 residues. V lost 0 bases to trimming and J lost 1 base; unmatched junction nucleotides: 3. Germline V gene sequence: CDR1 SGHRS, CDR2 YFSETQ. DNA of the CDR3: TGCGCCAGCAGCTTGGGAGGACTAGCGGTCCAAGAGACCCAGTACTTC. The encoded protein is CASSLGGLAVQETQYF. Full variable domain (rest looked up from reference TRBV5-1 and TRBJ2-5): KAGVTQTPRYLIKTRGQQVTLSCSPISGHRSVSWYQQTPGQGLQFLFEYFSETQRNKGNFPGRFSGRQFSNSRSEMNVSTLELGDSALYLCASSLGGLAVQETQYFGPGTRLLVL.

The rearrangement links TRBV24-1 to TRBJ2-3; 8 nucleotides match TRBD1. The germline V gene encodes CDR1 KGHDR and CDR2 SFDVKD. CDR3 length equals 17 residues. V lost 7 bases and J lost 3; bases outside the gene matches: 14. CDR3 sequence reads: CATSHTAGGARTDTQYF. For the CDR3, the DNA is TGTGCCACCAGCCACACAGCAGGGGGCGCCCGGACAGATACGCAGTATTTT.

The chain joins TRBV24-1 to TRBJ1-2, with D unresolved. Germline V gives CDR1 KGHDR, CDR2 SFDVKD. V was cut by 0 bases and J by 5 bases, with 6 bases left in between. This CDR3 spans 13 amino acids. This CDR3 reads CATSDLSDYGYTF. In DNA, the CDR3 is TGTGCCACCAGTGATTTGTCCGATTATGGCTACACCTTC.

V usage is TRBV4-1 and J usage is TRBJ1-5; D is uncertain. Germline CDR1 is MGHRA and CDR2 is YSYEKL. This CDR3 has 16 amino acids. Deletions cut 0 bases from V and 4 bases from J, with 13 bases between. The DNA of the CDR3 is TGCGCCAGCAGCCAAGATCCAGGACTCCGTAATCAGCCCCAGCATTTT. Amino acid sequence: CASSQDPGLRNQPQHF.

CDR3 region: CASSLQRGGPYEQYF. CDR3 DNA sequence: TGTGCCAGCAGCTTACAGCGGGGGGGTCCGTACGAGCAGTACTTC. The V and J genes are TRBV11-1 and TRBJ2-7, with 10 bases aligning to TRBD2. Germline CDR1 and CDR2: SGHAT and FQDESV (reference sequence). V gave up 2 bases and J gave up 4 bases; unmatched junction bases: 5. This CDR3 comprises 15 residues.

V gene TRBV7-2 combines with J gene TRBJ1-1; D is uncertain. Trimming took off 1 base at V and 0 bases at J, with 6 bases between the two ends. Germline V gives CDR1 SGHTA, CDR2 FQGNSA. The CDR3 is 14 residues long. CDR3 sequence (DNA): TGTGCCAGCAGCTTAGATGGGGTGAACACTGAAGCTTTCTTT. Protein sequence: CASSLDGVNTEAFF.

V is TRBV10-3 and J is TRBJ2-5; D may be TRBD2 (7 bases). With 10 bases removed from V and 2 bases from J, the gap between germline ends came to 14 bases. The CDR3 extends over 13 amino acids. Germline values: CDR1 ENHRY, CDR2 SYGVKD. The CDR3 DNA sequence: TGTGCCACCAGGGGACTACCTCAAGAGACCCAGTACTTC. It translates to CATRGLPQETQYF.

V gene TRBV18 combines with J gene TRBJ2-6, with 7 bases aligning to TRBD1. V lost 6 bases and J lost 2; bases outside the gene matches: 4. The CDR3 has 15 residues. The germline V gene encodes CDR1 KGHSH and CDR2 LQKENI. In DNA form, the CDR3 reads TGTGCCAGCTCTCGAACAGGGGCTGGGGCCAACGTCCTGACTTTC. Translating it yields CASSRTGAGANVLTF.

V gene TRBV18 combines with J gene TRBJ1-6, with TRBD1 matching 8 bases. Trimming cost V 5 bases and J 9 bases; bases outside gene matches: 6. The V gene's germline CDR1 is KGHSH and CDR2 LQKENI. This CDR3 has 14 amino acids. The DNA of the CDR3 is TGTGCCAGCTCATCAGGGGGCGATTCTTCACCCCTCCACTTT. Translating gives CASSSGGDSSPLHF.

The chain employs TRBV13 and TRBJ1-2, with D possibly matching TRBD1 (6 bases). The germline V gene has CDR1 PRHDT and CDR2 FYEKMQ (reference sequence). V dropped 5 bases and J dropped 8 bases, with 18 bases sitting between them. This CDR3 contains 14 residues. CDR3 sequence (DNA): TGTGCCAGCAGCCGAGTGGAGGGGGTGTCGGGCTACACCTTC. Translating it yields CASSRVEGVSGYTF. The full variable domain, completed using reference TRBV13 and TRBJ1-2, is AAGVIQSPRHLIKEKRETATLKCYPIPRHDTVYWYQQGPGQDPQFLISFYEKMQSDKGSIPDRFSAQQFSDYHSELNMSSLELGDSALYFCASSRVEGVSGYTFGSGTRLTVV.

On this clone: The junction departs from germline at one end; a sequencing error may be responsible. The genes are TRBV7-2 and TRBJ1-2, with D perhaps matching TRBD1 (6 bases). Germline CDR1 and CDR2: SGHTA and FQGNSA. CDR3 length: 15 amino acids. The CDR3 region is CASSIANRVGYGYTF. CDR3 DNA sequence: TGTGCCAGCAGCATAGCCAACAGGGTTGGCTATGGCTACACCTTC. Full variable domain (remainder filled in from reference TRBV7-2 and TRBJ1-2): GAGVSQSPSNKVTEKGKDVELRCDPISGHTALYWYRQSLGQGLEFLIYFQGNSAPDKSGLPSDRFSAERTGGSVSTLTIQRTQQEDSAVYLCASSIANRVGYGYTFGSGTRLTVV.

This chain connects TRBV2 to TRBJ2-1; D unresolved. Per germline, CDR1 SNHLY and CDR2 FYNNEI. Trimming stripped 4 bases from V and 2 bases from J, with 9 bases between. This CDR3 contains 14 residues. CDR3 region: CASSVARPYNEQFF. The CDR3 DNA is TGTGCCAGCAGTGTGGCGAGACCCTACAATGAGCAGTTCTTC.

The rearrangement uses TRBV19 and TRBJ1-2; the match to TRBD1 covers 11 bases. With V trimmed by 6 bases and J by 3 bases, 9 bases remained unmatched. The CDR3 runs to 16 residues. Germline V CDR1 and CDR2: LNHDA, SQIVND (reference sequence). Written as DNA, the CDR3 is TGTGCCAGTAGCAATCACCCGGGACAGGGGGACTATGGCTACACCTTC. Encoded protein: CASSNHPGQGDYGYTF. Using reference TRBV19 and TRBJ1-2 for the parts outside the CDR3, the full variable domain is DGGITQSPKYLFRKEGQNVTLSCEQNLNHDAMYWYRQDPGQGLRLIYYSQIVNDFQKGDIAEGYSVSREKKESFPLTVTSAQKNPTAFYLCASSNHPGQGDYGYTFGSGTRLTVV.

Concerning this clone itself: This specimen includes other DNA sequences encoding the same CDR3. V gene TRBV19 combines with J gene TRBJ1-6; D remains ambiguous. From germline, CDR1 is LNHDA and CDR2 SQIVND (reference sequence). This CDR3 contains 14 residues. V lost 5 bases and J 0 bases, leaving 5 bases between the germline ends. The DNA of the CDR3 is TGTGCCAGTAGTTTGAGCTCCTATAATTCACCCCTCCACTTT. It encodes CASSLSSYNSPLHF.

The chain combines TRBV27 with TRBJ1-1; no clear D gene. Trimming stripped 7 bases from V and 5 bases from J, with 17 bases between. The germline CDR1 and CDR2 sequences are MNHEY and SMNVEV (reference sequence). CDR3 length equals 14 residues. In nucleotides, the CDR3 is TGTGCCAGCACCCCCTCTGGGGAACCGACTGAAGCTTTCTTT. This translates into CASTPSGEPTEAFF.

The chain recombines TRBV28 with TRBJ1-1; TRBD1 matches at 7 bases. The V gene's germline CDR1 is MDHEN and CDR2 SYDVKM. V lost 5 bases, J lost 11 bases, and 14 bases stayed unmatched. The CDR3 consists of 14 residues. The CDR3 sequence is CASSPGGTAQGAFF. The CDR3 nucleotides are TGTGCCAGCAGTCCGGGGGGGACAGCTCAAGGCGCTTTCTTT.

V is TRBV7-9 and J is TRBJ1-5; weak D call: TRBD1 (5 bases). Deletions cut 1 base from V and 0 bases from J, with 10 bases between. Germline CDR1 and CDR2: SEHNR and FQNEAQ (reference sequence). CDR3 length: 16 amino acids. CDR3 DNA sequence: TGTGCCAGCAGCTTAGGGGCAGGGAGTAGCAATCAGCCCCAGCATTTT. Protein sequence: CASSLGAGSSNQPQHF. The full variable domain, its missing parts supplied by reference TRBV7-9 and TRBJ1-5, is DTGVSQNPRHKITKRGQNVTFRCDPISEHNRLYWYRQTLGQGPEFLTYFQNEAQLEKSRLLSDRFSAERPKGSFSTLEIQRTEQGDSAMYLCASSLGAGSSNQPQHFGDGTRLSIL.

The chain carries TRBV29-1 and TRBJ1-1; D not certain. The CDR3 loop spans 13 amino acids. The V gene's germline CDR1 is SQVTM and CDR2 ANQGSEA. The V end was cut by 6 bases, the J end by 0 bases, with 11 bases between. CDR3 region: CSVHHSLNTEAFF. In DNA, the CDR3 is TGCAGCGTCCACCACAGTTTGAACACTGAAGCTTTCTTT.

J is TRBJ1-1 and V is TRBV2; D unclear. Per the germline V gene, CDR1 is SNHLY and CDR2 is FYNNEI. The V and J ends lost 4 bases and 4 bases respectively, with 10 bases between them. This CDR3 contains 13 residues. CDR3 in amino acids: CASSAAGITEAFF. In DNA, the CDR3 is TGTGCCAGCAGTGCGGCAGGAATCACTGAAGCTTTCTTT.